Ten or more counts support the clone carrying this TCR beta chain. CDR3 length: 17 amino acids. Trimming shortened V by 0 bases and J by 6 bases, and 20 bases separated the two germline ends. CDR1 is SNHLY, CDR2 FYNNEI, per germline. One entry per CDR3 protein results from TCRdb running MiXCR on the 5' RACE reads. The sample holds some 220,000 distinct CDR3 sequences, 8% to 10% seen once. This sample is drawn from a study of CD8 T cells in ankylosing spondylitis. The chain uses TRBV2 and TRBJ1-2; weak D call: TRBD1 (5 bases). The sequence was obtained from a female donor with ankylosing spondylitis or in good health (not recorded which). Sequencing was carried out using blood, either unsorted or a sorted T cell fraction (not recorded which). The CDR3, as DNA: TGTGCCAGCAGTGAAGCGCTTCGGGGAGGGGCCCACAATGGCTACACCTTC. Its translation: CASSEALRGGAHNGYTF.